This T cell receptor (beta chain) is drawn from a study of blood T cell repertoires in COVID-19 (dated by TCRdb to 2019 to 2021). Context from the whole study: Collaborator samples came from the United States, Italy and Spain and covered acute and convalescent phases of COVID-19. The dataset comprised deeply sampled blood TCRbeta repertoires from subjects exposed to, actively infected with, or recovered from COVID-19. The repertoires were released in a freely available public database intended as a resource for research on the immune response to SARS-CoV-2. Samples were obtained from the ongoing ImmuneRACE study (first 160 participants) and from over 1,000 subjects provided by 6 global collaborators. Where available, HLA class I and class II types were taken from metadata supplied by the sample provider and were not determined by assay-based typing. The prospective study material was composed of cDNA or gDNA derived from T cells, B-cell-depleted T cells, or PBMCs. A de-identified subject ID, COVID-19 status, age in years and sex were almost always included in the sample metadata. Study-level results and caveats: The quantity of clinical and demographic metadata differed by source and by participant and was supplied without curation.

The immunoSEQ Assay, a bias-controlled multiplex PCR, was used to amplify TCRbeta CDR3 regions from genomic DNA. Under the source paper's analysis protocol: The number of nucleated cells in each sample was estimated by amplification of reference gene primers within the assay. To quantify the absolute abundance of each unique TCRbeta CDR3 rearrangement, sequence reads were collapsed and filtered. For each sample, productive Simpson clonality was calculated as the square root of Simpson's diversity index over productive rearrangements. TCRdb's version of the immuneACCESS table is confined to in-frame rearrangements and falls short of the full clone set. An unresolved V gene accounts for under half of the shortfall where checked; the remainder is of unknown origin. The DNA was the basis for D and trimming; V, J and clone size are from that table. This sample gives under 150,000 clones in total; about 88% of them show up just once. The ten largest clones take up almost 8.5% of the sample.

Worth noting for this clone: Its antigen is still unknown. Base-call qualities are not available, and no considerably larger clone is one nucleotide away.

A second Seattle source provided samples from volunteer blood donors who had recovered from COVID-19. Each collaborating institution followed its own protocols to collect whole blood in K2EDTA tubes. For TCRbeta analysis, collaborators shipped samples as frozen whole blood, isolated PBMCs, or DNA extracted from either of those sample types. CDR1 and CDR2 were assigned from the germline V gene (reference sequence) as LGHDT and YNNKEL. V ends up 4 bases short and J 3 bases short, with an unmatched junction base count of 22. From the cysteine through the phenylalanine, the CDR3 covers 22 amino acids. This entry keeps only the CDR3 DNA: 66 bases, framed from base 1.

This chain joins TRBV3-1 (or the pseudogene TRBV3-2) to TRBJ2-2; 11 bases in the middle match TRBD2. The sequence came from a woman between 70 and 85 years old who had recovered from COVID-19. The sequenced sample was peripheral blood. The CDR3 here reads CASSLQSIAMGRTSGYTGELFF. The sequenced DNA: TGTGCCAGCAGCCTTCAAAGTATCGCGATGGGTCGGACTAGCGGGTACACCGGGGAGCTGTTTTTT.